This T cell receptor (beta chain) comes out of a study of blood T cell repertoires in COVID-19. Looking at the study overall: The cDNA or gDNA used as material had been derived from T cells, B-cell-depleted T cells, or PBMCs.

The V gene lost 4 bases and the J gene lost 6 bases, with 9 bases spanning the gap. The length of the CDR3 is 12 residues. Looked up from germline, CDR1 is MDHEN and CDR2 is SYDVKM. Seattle's cohort entered during active infection and was followed longitudinally. Clones were read by immunoSEQ multiplex PCR, and TCRdb kept only the in-frame ones, dropping some. The sample lists about 130,000 clones, approximately 86% occurring once. This receptor was taken from a woman in her 70s with COVID-19, enrolled during active disease. The chain carries TRBV28 and TRBJ1-2, with D possibly matching TRBD1 (5 bases). Sample: peripheral blood. This CDR3 is CASSSETDGYTF. The CDR3 nucleotides are TGTGCCAGCAGTTCCGAGACAGATGGCTACACCTTC.